The subject of this entry is one T cell receptor beta chain. These data originate in a study of PD-L1 blockade in urothelial cancer. Time point described: pretreatment peripheral blood. The CDR3 runs 14 residues. CDR1 SGDLS and CDR2 YYNGEE come from the germline V gene. J gave up 4 bases and V 3 bases, and 7 bases lay outside the gene matches. Assay used: immunoSEQ multiplex PCR; TCRdb lists only in-frame clones, some missing. The sample has 98,000 or so clones; nearly 90% are singletons. The chain has TRBV9 and TRBJ2-7; 7 positions agree with TRBD1. Sample: PBMCs, taken around atezolizumab (anti-PD-L1) treatment. This TCR came from a man between 60 and 70 years old with urothelial cancer. The DNA for the CDR3 is TGTGCCAGCAGCGCCGGGACAGAGAATTACGAGCAGTACTTC. Protein: CASSAGTENYEQYF.